This T cell receptor beta chain was captured by sequencing in a study of blood T cells in healthy people across ages. Together with a sample-barcoded 5' primer, a J-beta primer mix was included in a second PCR lasting roughly 6 to 12 cycles. TCRdb re-analysed the 5' RACE reads in MiXCR, keeping a single row per CDR3 protein. This repertoire shows roughly 700,000 distinct CDR3 sequences, 20% to 30% found once; its top ten account for 9% to 9.5%. The same data also contributed to another study, on T cells of mothers and their children.

The clonotype comes from a boy younger than 18 in good health. The sequenced sample consisted of blood.

The CDR3 DNA sequence: TGTGCCAGCAGCCGACGGACGGACTTTAAAGAGACCCAGTACTTC. This gives the protein CASSRRTDFKETQYF. The chain joins TRBV7-2 to TRBJ2-5; maybe TRBD2 (5 bases). Germline loops: CDR1 SGHTA, CDR2 FQGNSA. The V end was cut by 5 bases, the J end by 3 bases, with 16 bases between. CDR3 length: 15 residues.